The clone carrying this T cell receptor beta chain was counted between two and nine times. Profiling relied on immunoSEQ multiplex PCR, and the TCRdb table lists in-frame clones only, not all of them. This sample has 100,000 to 150,000 clones, with approximately 86% found just once. The entry originates in a study of blood T cell repertoires in COVID-19. CDR3 size: 12 residues. Trimming took off 2 bases at V and 8 bases at J, with 9 bases between the two ends. Participants' own reports of clinical history determined their cohort assignment. This clonotype was obtained from a woman in her forties or fifties who had recovered from COVID-19. The specimen was PBMCs or T cells enriched from blood (not recorded which). The chain joins TRBV12-3 or TRBV12-4 to TRBJ1-1, with D possibly TRBD1 on 5 matching bases. The CDR3 reads CASSLSAGEAFF. The DNA for the CDR3 is TGTGCCAGCAGTTTATCGGCAGGGGAAGCTTTCTTT.